This T cell receptor (beta chain) originates from a study of T cell responses to AZD1222 COVID-19 vaccine. Study-level findings and limits: White British people made up most donors, females outnumbered males, and clonal diversity was possibly underestimated. Spike-specific TCR depth and breadth grew after two AZD1222 doses. Vaccine-related CD4 TCRs covered spike, predominating at 160-218 and 743-854.

Generated by immunoSEQ multiplex PCR, the TCRdb table keeps only in-frame clones and is missing some. The sample has 95,000 to 150,000 clones; roughly 90% are singletons. Pooling was applied to second doses at about 4 or about 12 weeks. Points on this clone: The antigen remains unidentified.

This receptor was obtained from an adult who received the AZD1222 COVID-19 vaccine. Sequences were derived from peripheral blood, sampled 28 days after the second AZD1222 dose.

In DNA, the CDR3 is TGTGCCAGCAGCCGGACAGGGTCGGAGGGCTACACCTTC. Translated, it gives CASSRTGSEGYTF. J is TRBJ1-2 and V is TRBV3-1 (or the pseudogene TRBV3-2); 8 bases agree with TRBD1. The CDR3 totals 13 residues. Losses at the gene ends were 4 bases for V and 8 bases for J; bases not matched to a gene: 6. Germline V gives CDR1 LGHDT, CDR2 YNNKEL (reference sequence).